This T cell receptor beta chain was identified in a study of OX40 agonist ivuxolimab in advanced cancers. Study details: A diagnosis of hepatocellular carcinoma, melanoma, renal cell or head and neck cancer was present in dose-escalation patients.

Sequenced by immunoSEQ multiplex PCR; TCRdb stores in-frame clones only, minus some. The table shows 40,000 to 60,000 clones, with 88% occurring only once. Broader study findings: Compared with CD4+, CD8+ T cells on average had more expanded clones. Among the lowest peripheral clonal expansion occurred in 0.1-3.0 mg/kg partial responders.

About this clone itself: Its antigen remains unidentified.

V dropped 5 bases and J dropped 2 bases, with 15 bases sitting between them. Per germline, CDR1 SGHNT and CDR2 YYREEE (reference sequence). This CDR3 spans 15 amino acids. V is TRBV5-4 and J is TRBJ2-3; the D gene is possibly TRBD1 (5 bases). This specimen was CD4+ or CD8+ T cells sorted from blood, taken in a trial of the OX40 agonist ivuxolimab. This sequence originates from an adult with an advanced solid tumor such as melanoma, head and neck, liver or kidney cancer. In nucleotides, the CDR3 is TGTGCCAGCAGTTCCGCGTTAGGGGCCACAGATACGCAGTATTTT. Amino acids: CASSSALGATDTQYF.